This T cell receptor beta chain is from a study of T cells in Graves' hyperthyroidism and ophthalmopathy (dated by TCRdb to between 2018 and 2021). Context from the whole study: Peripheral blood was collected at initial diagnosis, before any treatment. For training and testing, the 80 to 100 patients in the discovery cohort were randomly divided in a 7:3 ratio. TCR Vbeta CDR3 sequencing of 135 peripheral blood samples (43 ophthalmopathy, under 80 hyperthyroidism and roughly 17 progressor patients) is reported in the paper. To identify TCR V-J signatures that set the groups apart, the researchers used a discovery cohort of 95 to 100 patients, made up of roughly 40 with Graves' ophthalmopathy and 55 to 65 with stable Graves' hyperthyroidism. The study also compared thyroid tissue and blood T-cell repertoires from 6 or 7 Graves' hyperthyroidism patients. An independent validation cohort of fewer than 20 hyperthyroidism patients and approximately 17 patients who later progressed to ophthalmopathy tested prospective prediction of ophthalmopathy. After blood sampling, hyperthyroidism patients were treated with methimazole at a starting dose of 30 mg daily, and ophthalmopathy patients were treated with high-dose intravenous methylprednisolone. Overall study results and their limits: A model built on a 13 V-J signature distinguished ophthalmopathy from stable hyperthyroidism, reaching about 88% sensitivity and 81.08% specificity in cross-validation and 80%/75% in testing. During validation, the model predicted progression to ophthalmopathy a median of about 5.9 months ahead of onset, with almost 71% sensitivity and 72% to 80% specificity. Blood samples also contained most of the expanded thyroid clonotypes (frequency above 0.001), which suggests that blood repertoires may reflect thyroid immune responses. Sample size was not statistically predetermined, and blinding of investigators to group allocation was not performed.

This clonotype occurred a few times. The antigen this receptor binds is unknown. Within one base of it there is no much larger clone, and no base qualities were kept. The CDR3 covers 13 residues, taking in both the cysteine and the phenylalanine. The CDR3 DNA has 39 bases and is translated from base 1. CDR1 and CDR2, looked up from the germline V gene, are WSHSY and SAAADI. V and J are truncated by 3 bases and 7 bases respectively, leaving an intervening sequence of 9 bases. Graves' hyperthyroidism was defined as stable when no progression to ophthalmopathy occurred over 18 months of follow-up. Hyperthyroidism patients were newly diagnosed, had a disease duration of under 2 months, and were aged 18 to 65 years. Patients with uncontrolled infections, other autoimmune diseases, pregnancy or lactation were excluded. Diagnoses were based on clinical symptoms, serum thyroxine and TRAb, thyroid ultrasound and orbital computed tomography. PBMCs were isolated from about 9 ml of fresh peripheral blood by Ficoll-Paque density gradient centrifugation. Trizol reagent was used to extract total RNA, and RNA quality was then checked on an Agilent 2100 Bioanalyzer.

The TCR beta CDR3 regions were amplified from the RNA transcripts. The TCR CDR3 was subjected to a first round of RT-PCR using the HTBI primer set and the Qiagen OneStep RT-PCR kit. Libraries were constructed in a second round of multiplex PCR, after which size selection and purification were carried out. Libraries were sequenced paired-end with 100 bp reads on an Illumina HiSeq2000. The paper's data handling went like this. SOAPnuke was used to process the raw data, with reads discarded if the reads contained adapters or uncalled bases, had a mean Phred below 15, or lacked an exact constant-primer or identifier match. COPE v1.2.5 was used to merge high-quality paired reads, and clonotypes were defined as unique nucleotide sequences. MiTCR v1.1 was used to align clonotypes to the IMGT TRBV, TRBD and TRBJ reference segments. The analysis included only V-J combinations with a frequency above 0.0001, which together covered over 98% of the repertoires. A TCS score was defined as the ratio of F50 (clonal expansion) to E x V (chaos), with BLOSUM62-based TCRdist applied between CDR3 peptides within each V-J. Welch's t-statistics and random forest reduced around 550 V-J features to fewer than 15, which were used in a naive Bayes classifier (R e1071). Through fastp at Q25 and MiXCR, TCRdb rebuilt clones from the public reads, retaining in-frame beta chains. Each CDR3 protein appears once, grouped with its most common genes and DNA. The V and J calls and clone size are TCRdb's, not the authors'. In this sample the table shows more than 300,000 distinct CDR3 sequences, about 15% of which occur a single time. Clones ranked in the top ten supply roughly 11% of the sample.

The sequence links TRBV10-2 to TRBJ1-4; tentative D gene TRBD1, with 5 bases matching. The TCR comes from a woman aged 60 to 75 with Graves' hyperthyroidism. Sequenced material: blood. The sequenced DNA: TGCGCCAGCAGTGACCAGGGAGTTGAAAAACTGTTTTTT. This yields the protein CASSDQGVEKLFF.